The 20 T cell receptor beta chains in this list originate from one sample, sequenced in a study of post-analysis software for immune sequencing data. TCR beta cDNA libraries had unique molecular identifiers. Each CDR3 protein gets one entry after TCRdb re-called the PCR reads with MiXCR. The sample records almost 700,000 distinct CDR3 sequences, approximately 60% being singletons. Study-level findings and limits: About 5 TRBV segments occurring more often in patients than controls included TRBV5-6, TRBV5-1 and TRBV20-1.

The antigens these receptors bind are not known. The specimen sequenced was blood. The source of these receptors is a girl aged 2-10 years with multiple sclerosis.

This clonotype was seen just once. The rearrangement links TRBV5-1 to TRBJ2-4, with 8 bases aligning to TRBD1. This CDR3 has 13 residues. The trim removed 3 bases at V and 9 bases at J, leaving 5 bases unmatched. Germline V gene sequence: CDR1 SGHRS, CDR2 YFSETQ. CDR3 coding DNA: TGCGCCAGCAGCTCTTCAGGGGGCACCATTCAGTACTTC. Protein sequence: CASSSSGGTIQYF.

The chain carries TRBV6-6 and TRBJ2-3; TRBD1 or TRBD2 may be the D gene (6 bases each). CDR3 size: 14 residues. Germline lookup yields CDR1 MNHNY and CDR2 SVGAGI (reference sequence). V gave up 7 bases and J gave up 8 bases, with 19 bases separating them. The CDR3 bases are TGTGCCAGCAAGCGGGCAGGGGCTAGGAGTACGCAGTATTTT. It is translated as CASKRAGARSTQYF.

V gene TRBV5-6 combines with J gene TRBJ2-1; 7 nucleotides line up with TRBD2. Trimming at V came to 4 bases and at J to 6 bases, leaving 16 bases not matched to a gene. The CDR3 runs 17 residues. CDR1 is SGHDT and CDR2 is YYEEEE in the germline V gene. CDR3: CASSLGFSSGDLNEQFF. DNA for the CDR3: TGTGCCAGCAGCCTTGGGTTCTCTAGCGGAGACCTCAATGAGCAGTTCTTC.

This chain joins TRBV7-2 and TRBJ2-4, with 9 positions matching TRBD2. Losses at the gene ends were 5 bases for V and 12 bases for J; bases not matched to a gene: 11. The germline V gene encodes CDR1 SGHTA and CDR2 FQGNSA. This CDR3 has 14 residues. The CDR3 DNA sequence: TGTGCCAGCAGCCTCATAGCGGGGGAGCCCCCTCAGTACTTC. Translated, it gives CASSLIAGEPPQYF.

This clonotype was found once. The rearrangement links TRBV14 to TRBJ2-7, with 7 bases aligning to TRBD1. Judging by the DNA end, TRBJ2-4 fits better; the J call may be wrong. The CDR3 is 17 amino acids. Germline CDR1 reads SGHDN; CDR2 reads FVKESK. The CDR3 bases are TGTGCCAGCAGCTTACGACAGGGTACTTTGGGGTTGAACATTCAGTACTTC. This codes for CASSLRQGTLGLNIQYF.

The rearrangement joins TRBV3-1 to TRBJ2-7; TRBD2 agrees at 7 bases. V shed 0 bases and J 10 bases; nucleotides not matched to a gene: 6. CDR1 and CDR2 from the germline V gene are LGHDT and YNNKEL (reference sequence). The CDR3 contains 13 residues. CDR3 bases: TGTGCCAGCAGCCAAGACGGGGGGACTTTCCAGTACTTC. This translates into CASSQDGGTFQYF.

The chain combines TRBV4-3 with TRBJ1-6; TRBD1 matches 10 bases. V was clipped by 0 bases and J by 9 bases; unmatched bases: 11. The CDR3 runs 18 residues. CDR1 and CDR2 from the germline V gene are LGHNA and YSLEER. CDR3 loop: CASSQDRGTGDVTSPLHF. The CDR3 DNA is TGCGCCAGCAGCCAAGATCGAGGGACAGGGGATGTTACTTCACCCCTCCACTTT.

The rearrangement joins TRBV6-5 to TRBJ1-1; the D gene is possibly TRBD1 (6 bases). CDR1 MNHEY and CDR2 SVGAGI come from the germline V gene. The CDR3 totals 12 residues. V lost 7 bases, J lost 5 bases, and 11 bases lay in between. CDR3 in amino acids: CASISGATEAFF. The CDR3 DNA follows: TGTGCCAGCATATCAGGGGCAACTGAAGCTTTCTTT.

J is TRBJ2-7 and V is TRBV20-1; D is ambiguous. CDR1 and CDR2 from the germline V gene are DFQATT and SNEGSKA (reference sequence). V gave up 1 base and J gave up 5 bases, with 15 bases separating them. The CDR3 is made up of 14 amino acids. The CDR3 loop is CSARVAAEVDEQYF. CDR3 in DNA: TGCAGTGCTAGAGTAGCCGCCGAGGTAGACGAGCAGTACTTC.

J is TRBJ1-2 and V is TRBV29-1; 9 nucleotides agree with TRBD1. J gave up 4 bases and V 2 bases, and 8 bases lay outside the gene matches. Germline V gene sequence: CDR1 SQVTM, CDR2 ANQGSEA. The CDR3 sequence is 15 residues long. For the CDR3, the DNA is TGCAGCGTTGAAAGGGGACAGGGAAACATCTATGGCTACACCTTC. This sequence encodes CSVERGQGNIYGYTF.

The J gene is TRBJ2-7, the V gene TRBV4-1; tentatively, D is TRBD2 (6 bases). CDR1 and CDR2 from the germline V gene are MGHRA and YSYEKL. CDR3 length: 14 residues. Between the trimmed V and J ends, which lost 1 base and 2 bases, there was a span of 9 bases. For the CDR3, the DNA is TGCGCCAGCAGCCAAGGGCGGGGAGCCTACGAGCAGTACTTC. It yields the protein CASSQGRGAYEQYF.

The chain uses TRBV29-1 and TRBJ1-2, with a tentative D call TRBD1 (6 bases). Trimming left V 7 bases short and J 6 bases short, with 15 bases between. CDR3 size: 12 residues. Germline CDR1 SQVTM, CDR2 ANQGSEA. This CDR3 is CSGATGRDGYTF. The CDR3, as DNA: TGCAGCGGAGCTACAGGGAGAGATGGCTACACCTTC.

The chain recombines TRBV12-3 or TRBV12-4 with TRBJ2-5; weak D call: TRBD1 (5 bases). The J call may be incorrect, as the DNA end agrees better with TRBJ2-7. This CDR3 has 14 residues. CDR3 in amino acids: CASSLFPGPHEQYF. CDR3 bases: TGTGCCAGCAGTTTATTTCCAGGGCCCCACGAGCAGTACTTC.

The chain uses TRBV7-8 and TRBJ2-7, with D perhaps TRBD2 (5 bases). Near its end, the DNA agrees better with TRBJ2-5, so the J call may be wrong. CDR3 length: 14 amino acids. Germline V gene data show CDR1 as SGHVS and CDR2 as FQNEAQ. The CDR3 spells CASSPRETQETQYF. Written as DNA, the CDR3 is TGTGCCAGCAGCCCAAGGGAGACCCAAGAGACCCAGTACTTC.

The chain employs TRBV12-3 or TRBV12-4 and TRBJ1-5, with 9 bases aligning to TRBD1. The V segment lost 3 bases and the J segment 5 bases; nucleotides outside the gene matches: 8. The CDR3 has 16 residues. The CDR3, as DNA: TGTGCCAGCAGTTTTGTCGAAGGACAGGGGCATCAGCCCCAGCATTTT. Protein product: CASSFVEGQGHQPQHF.

The J gene is TRBJ2-3, the V gene TRBV6-5; D remains unclear. The CDR3 runs 14 residues. Germline CDR1 reads MNHEY; CDR2 reads SVGAGI. V shed 6 bases and J shed 0 bases, with 10 bases lying between them. The CDR3 here is CASRWTESTDTQYF. The CDR3 DNA follows: TGTGCCAGCAGGTGGACGGAAAGCACAGATACGCAGTATTTT.

The chain is built from TRBV6-2 or TRBV6-3 and TRBJ2-1; a weak D match, TRBD2 (6 bases). V lost 0 bases and J 7 bases, leaving 13 bases between the germline ends. The CDR3 is made up of 15 amino acids. The germline V gene encodes CDR1 MNHEY and CDR2 SVGEGT. The CDR3 sequence is CASSYSRGGRNEQFF. CDR3 sequence (DNA): TGTGCCAGCAGTTACTCGAGGGGAGGAAGGAATGAGCAGTTCTTC.

CDR3 coding DNA: TGTGCCAGCAGTTTCTTTTGGGGGGGGGAAGGCAATCAGCCCCAGCATTTT. Its protein product is CASSFFWGGEGNQPQHF. This rearrangement joins TRBV12-3 or TRBV12-4 to TRBJ1-5; a possible D gene is TRBD1 (5 bases). Trimming stripped 3 bases from V and 2 bases from J, with 17 bases between. The CDR3 length is 17 residues.

The chain couples TRBV7-2 to TRBJ2-3; TRBD2 aligns across 16 bases. Trimming took 0 bases from V and 4 from J; bases not matched to a gene: 7. This CDR3 spans 19 amino acids. Looked up from germline, CDR1 is SGHTA and CDR2 is FQGNSA. The CDR3, as DNA: TGTGCCAGCAGCTTAGCCTCCGGGACTAGCGGGGGGGCTTCAGATACGCAGTATTTT. Residues: CASSLASGTSGGASDTQYF.

The chain has TRBV24-1 and TRBJ2-1, with 8 bases lining up with TRBD1. CDR3 length: 15 amino acids. Trimming cost V 4 bases and J 8 bases; bases outside gene matches: 9. The V gene's germline CDR1 is KGHDR and CDR2 SFDVKD. CDR3 loop: CATSDLGQGGYEQFF. The CDR3 coding sequence is TGTGCCACCAGTGACCTCGGACAGGGTGGCTATGAGCAGTTCTTC.